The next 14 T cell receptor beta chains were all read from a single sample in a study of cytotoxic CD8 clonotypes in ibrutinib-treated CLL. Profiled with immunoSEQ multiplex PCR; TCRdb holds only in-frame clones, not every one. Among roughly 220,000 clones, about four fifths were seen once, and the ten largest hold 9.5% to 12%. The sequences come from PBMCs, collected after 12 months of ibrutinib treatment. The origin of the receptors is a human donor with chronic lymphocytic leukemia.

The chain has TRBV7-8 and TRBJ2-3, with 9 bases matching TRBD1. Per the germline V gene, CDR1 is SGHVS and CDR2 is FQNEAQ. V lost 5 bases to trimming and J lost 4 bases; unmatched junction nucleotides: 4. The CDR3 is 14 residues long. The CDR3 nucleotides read TGTGCCAGCAGCCCCGGGACAGGGTCAGATACGCAGTATTTT. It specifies CASSPGTGSDTQYF.

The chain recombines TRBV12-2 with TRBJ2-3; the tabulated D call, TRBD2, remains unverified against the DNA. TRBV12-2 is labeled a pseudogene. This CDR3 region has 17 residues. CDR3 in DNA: TGTGCAAGTCGCAAGGGACTAGCGGGGATTAGCACAGATACGCAGTATTTT. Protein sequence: CASRKGLAGISTDTQYF.

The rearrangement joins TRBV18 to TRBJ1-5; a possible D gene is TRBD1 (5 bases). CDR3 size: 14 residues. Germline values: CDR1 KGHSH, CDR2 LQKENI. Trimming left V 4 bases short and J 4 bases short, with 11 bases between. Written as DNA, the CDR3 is TGTGCCAGCTCACACAGGCAGGGAAATCAGCCCCAGCATTTT. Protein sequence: CASSHRQGNQPQHF.

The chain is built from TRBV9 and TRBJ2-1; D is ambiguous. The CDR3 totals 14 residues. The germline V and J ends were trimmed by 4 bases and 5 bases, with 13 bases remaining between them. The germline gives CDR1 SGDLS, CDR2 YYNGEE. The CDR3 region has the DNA TGTGCCAGCAGCCCACTTAGTCTAAACAATGAGCAGTTCTTC. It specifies CASSPLSLNNEQFF.

CDR3 protein: CASKVGGTINTGELFF. The CDR3 DNA sequence: TGTGCCAGCAAAGTAGGGGGGACCATAAACACCGGGGAGCTGTTTTTT. The V and J genes are TRBV2 and TRBJ2-2; D tentatively reads TRBD1 or TRBD2 (6 bases each). Trimming left V 7 bases short and J 2 bases short, with 17 bases between. Germline assignment: CDR1 SNHLY and CDR2 FYNNEI. The CDR3 consists of 16 residues.

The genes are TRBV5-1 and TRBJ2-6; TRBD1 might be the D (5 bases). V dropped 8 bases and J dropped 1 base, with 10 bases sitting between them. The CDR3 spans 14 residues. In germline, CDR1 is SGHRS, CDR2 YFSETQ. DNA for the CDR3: TGCGCCAGTTGTGACAGTTCTGGGGCCAACGTCCTGACTTTC. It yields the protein CASCDSSGANVLTF.

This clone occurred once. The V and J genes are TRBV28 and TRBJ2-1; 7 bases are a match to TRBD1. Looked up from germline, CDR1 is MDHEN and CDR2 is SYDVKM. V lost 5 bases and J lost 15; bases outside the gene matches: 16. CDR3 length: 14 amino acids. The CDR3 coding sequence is TGTGCCAGCAGTCCCCTCCCCCGGACAGGTTGGGCGTTCTTC. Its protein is CASSPLPRTGWAFF.

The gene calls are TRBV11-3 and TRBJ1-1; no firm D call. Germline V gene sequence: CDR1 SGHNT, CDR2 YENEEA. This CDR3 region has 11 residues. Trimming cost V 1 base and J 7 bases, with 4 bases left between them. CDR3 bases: TGTGCCAGCAGCTTAGGGGGTGAAGCTTTCTTT. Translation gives CASSLGGEAFF.

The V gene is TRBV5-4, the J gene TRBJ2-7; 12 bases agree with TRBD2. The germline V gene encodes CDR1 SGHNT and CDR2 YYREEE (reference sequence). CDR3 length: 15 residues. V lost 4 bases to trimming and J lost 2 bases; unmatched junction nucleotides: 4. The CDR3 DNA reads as TGTGCCAGCAGCACGTGGACTAGCGGGACCTACGAGCAGTACTTC. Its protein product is CASSTWTSGTYEQYF.

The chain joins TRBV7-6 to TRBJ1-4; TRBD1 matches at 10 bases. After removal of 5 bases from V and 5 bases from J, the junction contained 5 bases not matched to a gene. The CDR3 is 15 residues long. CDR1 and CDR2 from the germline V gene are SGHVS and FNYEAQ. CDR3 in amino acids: CASSLWTGGNEKLFF. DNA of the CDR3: TGTGCCAGCAGCCTGTGGACAGGGGGGAATGAAAAACTGTTTTTT.

CDR3 loop: CASSLVAGNTGELFF. The CDR3 DNA sequence: TGTGCCAGCAGCTTAGTTGCAGGGAACACCGGGGAGCTGTTTTTT. The chain combines TRBV11-2 with TRBJ2-2; no firm D call. Trimming removed 1 base from V and 1 base from J, with 7 bases in between. The CDR3 runs 15 residues. From germline, CDR1 is SGHAT and CDR2 FQNNGV.

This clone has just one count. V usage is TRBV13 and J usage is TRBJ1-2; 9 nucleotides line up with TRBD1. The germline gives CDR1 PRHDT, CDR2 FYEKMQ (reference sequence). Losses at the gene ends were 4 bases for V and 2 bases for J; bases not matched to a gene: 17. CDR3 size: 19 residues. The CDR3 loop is CASSSFLTLRDRENYGYTF. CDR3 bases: TGTGCCAGCAGCTCCTTCTTAACTCTCCGGGACAGGGAGAACTATGGCTACACCTTC.

In DNA form, the CDR3 reads TGCGCCAGCAGCCAAGAAGGTCATCGGGGGGCCGCTGAGAGTGCCTACAATGAGCAGTTCTTC. Translated, it gives CASSQEGHRGAAESAYNEQFF. The chain couples TRBV4-1 to TRBJ2-1; a possible D gene is TRBD2 (7 bases). Germline loops: CDR1 MGHRA, CDR2 YSYEKL. The CDR3 has 21 amino acids. V gave up 0 bases and J gave up 2 bases, with 26 bases separating them.

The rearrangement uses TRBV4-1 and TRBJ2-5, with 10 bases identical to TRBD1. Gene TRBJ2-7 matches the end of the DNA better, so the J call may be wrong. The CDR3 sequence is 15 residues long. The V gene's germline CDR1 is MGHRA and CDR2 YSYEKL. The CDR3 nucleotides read TGCGCCAGCAGCCATGCCCGGGACAGGGGTCTCGAGCAGTACTTC. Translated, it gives CASSHARDRGLEQYF.